These 15 T cell receptor beta chains share one sample of origin, sequenced in a study of neurological immune-mediated disorders. TCRdb called the 5' RACE reads again in MiXCR, with one record for every CDR3 protein. The sample holds about 82,000 distinct CDR3 sequences, 2.5% to 3% seen once. Sequencing input: PBMCs. All receptors come from a woman in her 30s with multiple sclerosis.

In its sample, this clonotype was seen many times. The chain is built from TRBV3-1 and TRBJ1-1, with 9 bases aligning to TRBD1. With 5 bases clipped from V and 5 bases from J, the junction kept 3 bases outside the gene matches. CDR1 is LGHDT, CDR2 YNNKEL, per germline (reference sequence). This CDR3 region has 13 residues. CDR3 DNA sequence: TGTGCCAGCAGCGGGACAGGGACGACTGAAGCTTTCTTT. Its protein is CASSGTGTTEAFF.

Ten or more counts support this clonotype. V usage is TRBV25-1 and J usage is TRBJ2-7; D uncertain. Germline CDR1 and CDR2: MGHDK and SYGVNS. This CDR3 has 14 residues. Trimming cost V 2 bases and J 0 bases, with 8 bases left between them. In DNA, the CDR3 is TGTGCCAGCAGTGAACGAGACACCTCCTACGAGCAGTACTTC. Translated, it gives CASSERDTSYEQYF.

This clonotype was seen ten or more times. V and J are TRBV5-1 and TRBJ2-1; D possibly matches TRBD1 or TRBD2 (5 bases each). From germline, CDR1 is SGHRS and CDR2 YFSETQ. V was pared by 0 bases and J by 8 bases, with 9 bases between. The CDR3 is 13 residues long. CDR3 sequence (DNA): TGCGCCAGCAGCTTGGCCTTGGGGGATGAGCAGTTCTTC. Its translation is CASSLALGDEQFF.

There are many counts of this clonotype. This chain links TRBV7-2 with TRBJ2-1, with 8 bases that match TRBD2. CDR1 SGHTA and CDR2 FQGNSA come from the germline V gene. With V trimmed by 4 bases and J by 15 bases, 8 bases remained unmatched. The CDR3 is 12 amino acids. CDR3 residues: CASSSGAGVPFF. The CDR3 coding sequence is TGTGCCAGCAGCTCAGGAGCGGGAGTACCGTTCTTC.

This clonotype was recorded many times. V usage is TRBV5-1 and J usage is TRBJ2-3, with a possible D match to TRBD1 (6 bases). Germline V gives CDR1 SGHRS, CDR2 YFSETQ. The CDR3 sequence is 15 residues long. V gave up 0 bases and J gave up 3 bases, with 11 bases separating them. The CDR3 reads CASSLAGAGTDTQYF. The CDR3, as DNA: TGCGCCAGCAGCTTGGCAGGGGCAGGGACAGATACGCAGTATTTT.

This clonotype showed up many times. The chain combines TRBV18 with TRBJ2-5, with D unclear. The germline V gene encodes CDR1 KGHSH and CDR2 LQKENI. With 3 bases removed from V and 3 bases from J, the gap between germline ends came to 8 bases. This CDR3 comprises 13 residues. For the CDR3, the DNA is TGTGCCAGCTCACCGGGCAGAAAAGAGACCCAGTACTTC. This encodes CASSPGRKETQYF.

The table lists this clonotype with many counts. The rearrangement joins TRBV5-1 to TRBJ1-4; no reliable D call. V dropped 3 bases and J dropped 4 bases, with 7 bases sitting between them. The germline V gene has CDR1 SGHRS and CDR2 YFSETQ. This CDR3 is built from 13 residues. CDR3 in DNA: TGCGCCAGCAGCTACGGCCTTAATGAAAAACTGTTTTTT. Protein: CASSYGLNEKLFF.

Only a few counts were recorded for this clonotype. This chain uses TRBV29-1 with TRBJ2-7, with a possible D match to TRBD1 (5 bases). V lost 6 bases, J lost 3 bases, and 12 bases lay in between. The CDR3 is made up of 12 amino acids. Germline V gives CDR1 SQVTM, CDR2 ANQGSEA. The CDR3 DNA is TGCAGCGTAAGGGCAGGGAACTACGAGCAGTACTTC. It is translated as CSVRAGNYEQYF.

This clonotype was counted at least ten times. V gene TRBV29-1 combines with J gene TRBJ2-3; D gene unclear. V was clipped by 4 bases and J by 1 base, with 9 bases between them. Germline V gene data show CDR1 as SQVTM and CDR2 as ANQGSEA. This CDR3 has 13 amino acids. Here the CDR3 reads CSVVETGTDTQYF. DNA for the CDR3: TGCAGCGTTGTAGAAACAGGCACAGATACGCAGTATTTT.

This clonotype was seen at least ten times. The chain recombines TRBV3-1 with TRBJ1-1; no firm D call. In germline, CDR1 is LGHDT, CDR2 YNNKEL (reference sequence). The CDR3 contains 15 residues. V lost 1 base and J lost 9, with 18 bases in between. The CDR3: CASSQGLRDRPKAFF. The CDR3 coding sequence is TGTGCCAGCAGCCAAGGTTTAAGAGACCGTCCTAAAGCTTTCTTT.

In its sample, this clonotype was seen many times. The J gene is TRBJ2-3, the V gene TRBV5-1, with D maybe TRBD2 (6 bases). This CDR3 spans 17 amino acids. V was cut by 0 bases and J by 0 bases, with 14 bases left in between. CDR1 is SGHRS, CDR2 YFSETQ, per germline. The CDR3 DNA reads TGCGCCAGCAGCTTGGCCGCGGGGTGGAGGAGCACAGATACGCAGTATTTT. Translated: CASSLAAGWRSTDTQYF.

This clonotype was detected many times. The chain employs TRBV6-1 and TRBJ2-7, with no clear D. The CDR3 spans 12 residues. V was shortened by 1 base and J by 4 bases, with 5 bases between the two germline ends. The germline V gene encodes CDR1 MNHNS and CDR2 SASEGT. The CDR3 nucleotides are TGTGCCAGCAGTGAAGTGGGTTACGAGCAGTACTTC. It translates to CASSEVGYEQYF.

This clonotype was detected many times. The J gene is TRBJ2-2, the V gene TRBV4-3, with no clear D. V lost 1 base, J lost 4 bases, and 7 bases lay in between. CDR1 is LGHNA, CDR2 YSLEER, per germline. The CDR3 is 14 amino acids. CDR3 in amino acids: CASSQGPITGELFF. The CDR3 nucleotides read TGCGCCAGCAGCCAAGGACCGATCACCGGGGAGCTGTTTTTT.

This clonotype was recorded many times. The gene calls are TRBV5-5 and TRBJ2-7, with 8 bases matching TRBD2. The V gene end was trimmed by 4 bases and the J gene end by 2 bases; junction bases not matched to a gene: 8. CDR1 and CDR2 (germline): SGHKS, YYEKEE (reference sequence). CDR3 length: 15 residues. DNA for the CDR3: TGTGCCAGCAGCCGAGCAGCGGGAGCACCCTACGAGCAGTACTTC. This gives the protein CASSRAAGAPYEQYF.

The chain joins TRBV4-1 to TRBJ1-2; 7 bases match TRBD1. The V segment lost 6 bases and the J segment 3 bases; nucleotides outside the gene matches: 7. The CDR3 is made up of 14 amino acids. The germline V gene has CDR1 MGHRA and CDR2 YSYEKL. The CDR3 sequence: CASRQTGADYGYTF. CDR3 bases: TGCGCCAGCAGGCAAACAGGGGCAGACTATGGCTACACCTTC.